The T cell receptor (beta chain) under discussion was sequenced for a study of blood T cell repertoires in COVID-19. Assay used: immunoSEQ multiplex PCR; TCRdb lists only in-frame clones, some missing. The table has some 62,000 clones, about 88% seen once. The V gene's germline CDR1 is LNHDA and CDR2 SQIVND (reference sequence). V was pared by 4 bases and J by 6 bases, with 3 bases of the junction left unmatched. There are 13 residues in the CDR3. This receptor was identified in a human donor in a cohort sampled during active COVID-19. Specimen: peripheral blood. The V gene is TRBV19, the J gene TRBJ1-1, with 9 bases that match TRBD1. CDR3 nucleotides: TGTGCCAGTAGTAACGACAGGGGGGCTGAAGCTTTCTTT. Protein: CASSNDRGAEAFF.